One and the same sample provided the 24 T cell receptor beta chains below, sequenced in a study of vaccination and CD4 T cells after COVID-19 (dated by TCRdb to 2022 to 2024). The library was generated by PCR. The run used an Illumina iSeq 100. At the Johns Hopkins FTIC core, DNA from the cultured CD4+ T cells underwent TCR sequencing with the Oncomine TCR Beta short-read assay. TCRdb passed the public sequencing reads through fastp at Q25 and MiXCR, retaining productive beta sequences. Each record represents a unique CDR3 protein, reported with the most common genes and DNA among its rows. This sample comprises a few thousand distinct CDR3 sequences, around 71% of them detected only once. Under 40% of the sample is in the top ten clones. The treatment or condition label here, explained by the study, means: approximately 9-day PBMC culture with coronavirus spike peptide pools or control peptides (ViraFEST assay).

Antigens for these TCRs are unknown. The sample consisted of CD4+ T cells from blood, cultured in vitro. These receptors were taken from a human donor who had recovered from COVID-19.

The chain couples TRBV4-1 to TRBJ1-2; D uncertain. V lost 1 base and J 4 bases, leaving 13 bases between the germline ends. CDR1 and CDR2 from the germline V gene are MGHRA and YSYEKL. The CDR3 loop spans 15 amino acids. The CDR3 region is CASSQVREASYGYTF. CDR3 in DNA: TGCGCCAGCAGCCAAGTACGCGAAGCTAGCTATGGCTACACCTTC.

The rearrangement joins TRBV7-2 to TRBJ1-1; no clear D gene. The CDR3 length is 12 residues. V was clipped by 5 bases and J by 4 bases, with 8 bases between them. CDR1 is SGHTA and CDR2 is FQGNSA in the germline V gene. CDR3 sequence reads: CASSLRGTEAFF. The CDR3 DNA follows: TGTGCCAGCAGCCTCCGCGGCACTGAAGCTTTCTTT.

This clonotype was recorded only once. V usage is TRBV7-2 and J usage is TRBJ1-2, with 10 bases fitting TRBD1. Trimming at V came to 6 bases and at J to 8 bases, leaving 12 bases not matched to a gene. The CDR3 runs to 15 residues. Per germline, CDR1 SGHTA and CDR2 FQGNSA. The CDR3 here is CASRPTGTGASGYTF. As DNA, the CDR3 is TGTGCCAGCAGACCAACCGGGACAGGGGCGTCAGGCTACACCTTC.

This rearrangement joins TRBV6-5 to TRBJ2-1; D not resolved. The CDR3 is 14 residues long. V was clipped by 0 bases and J by 12 bases, with 15 bases between them. Germline CDR1 MNHEY, CDR2 SVGAGI. The CDR3 bases are TGTGCCAGCAGTTACTCGACCGGTAGCTTCGGGCAGTTCTTC. This encodes CASSYSTGSFGQFF.

This chain joins TRBV6-1 and TRBJ2-7, with D perhaps being TRBD1 or TRBD2 (5 bases each). CDR3 size: 14 residues. Per the germline V gene, CDR1 is MNHNS and CDR2 is SASEGT. V was pared by 7 bases and J by 6 bases, with 19 bases between. CDR3 bases: TGTGCCAGCATCTCTTCGGGACGAACGGGCGAGCAGTACTTC. Its protein product is CASISSGRTGEQYF.

The chain combines TRBV12-3 or TRBV12-4 with TRBJ2-1; 7 nucleotides agree with TRBD1. This CDR3 contains 14 residues. The V gene end was trimmed by 5 bases and the J gene end by 4 bases; junction bases not matched to a gene: 5. The CDR3 here is CASSGQVKYNEQFF. The CDR3 DNA follows: TGTGCCAGCAGTGGACAGGTCAAGTACAATGAGCAGTTCTTC.

This clonotype was detected a few times. The V call is TRBV6-5, the J call TRBJ2-1, with 7 bases fitting TRBD2. The trim removed 4 bases at V and 9 bases at J, leaving 3 bases unmatched. Germline assignment: CDR1 MNHEY and CDR2 SVGAGI. The CDR3 is 12 residues long. The CDR3, as DNA: TGTGCCAGCAGTTGGGGGGGAGGTGAGCAGTTCTTC. Translated: CASSWGGGEQFF.

For the CDR3, the DNA is TGTGCCAGCACCTCCTTGGGGGGCGGCACAGATACGCAGTATTTT. It encodes CASTSLGGGTDTQYF. The V and J genes are TRBV27 and TRBJ2-3, with D perhaps TRBD1 or TRBD2 (6 bases each). Trimming took 7 bases from V and 1 from J, leaving 15 bases between them. The CDR3 covers 15 residues. The germline CDR1 and CDR2 sequences are MNHEY and SMNVEV (reference sequence).

The chain carries TRBV7-9 and TRBJ1-2; D not resolved. The CDR3 length is 12 residues. The V gene's germline CDR1 is SEHNR and CDR2 FQNEAQ (reference sequence). Trimming took 1 base from V and 7 from J, leaving 7 bases between them. CDR3 sequence (DNA): TGTGCCAGCAGCTTAGGGGCGGGTGGCTACACCTTC. This translates into CASSLGAGGYTF.

The V and J genes are TRBV20-1 and TRBJ2-3; 7 nucleotides align to TRBD1. There are 13 residues in the CDR3. Germline V CDR1 and CDR2: DFQATT, SNEGSKA (reference sequence). The trim removed 6 bases at V and 2 bases at J, leaving 5 bases unmatched. The CDR3 region has the DNA TGCAGTGCAGCGGACAGGTACACAGATACGCAGTATTTT. The encoded protein is CSAADRYTDTQYF.

This clonotype was seen once. The V call is TRBV30, the J call TRBJ1-5; TRBD1 matches 9 bases. With V trimmed by 4 bases and J by 6 bases, 13 bases remained unmatched. In germline, CDR1 is GTSNPN, CDR2 SVGIG (reference sequence). The CDR3 runs to 16 residues. CDR3 sequence: CAWTKPHGTGLQPQHF. DNA of the CDR3: TGTGCCTGGACCAAACCCCACGGGACAGGGCTTCAGCCCCAGCATTTT.

The CDR3 loop is CASSPAGSNQPQHF. As DNA, the CDR3 is TGTGCCAGCAGCCCGGCAGGGAGCAATCAGCCCCAGCATTTT. This sequence joins TRBV7-2 and TRBJ1-5, with a tentative D call TRBD1 (5 bases). Germline-derived CDR1 and CDR2 are SGHTA and FQGNSA. CDR3 size: 14 residues. V dropped 5 bases and J dropped 1 base, with 9 bases sitting between them.

This clonotype turned up a few times. V is TRBV4-1 and J is TRBJ1-5; D call uncertain. V shed 1 base and J shed 0 bases, with 10 bases lying between them. Germline loops: CDR1 MGHRA, CDR2 YSYEKL. CDR3 length: 16 residues. The CDR3 DNA is TGCGCCAGCAGCCAAGGCCCGGGTGATAGCAATCAGCCCCAGCATTTT. Its translation is CASSQGPGDSNQPQHF.

The chain joins TRBV7-2 to TRBJ1-1; 8 nucleotides line up with TRBD1. Germline CDR1 and CDR2: SGHTA and FQGNSA. The CDR3 length is 14 residues. The trim removed 4 bases at V and 3 bases at J, leaving 4 bases unmatched. CDR3 nucleotide sequence: TGTGCCAGCAGCTCCTCGGACAGGGACACTGAAGCTTTCTTT. Its translation: CASSSSDRDTEAFF.

By proportion, this clonotype is medium-sized. The chain uses TRBV10-3 and TRBJ1-1; 7 bases fit TRBD1. Per the germline V gene, CDR1 is ENHRY and CDR2 is SYGVKD. The V segment lost 5 bases and the J segment 6 bases; nucleotides outside the gene matches: 6. There are 13 residues in the CDR3. CDR3 DNA sequence: TGTGCCATCAGTTCCGGACAGGTGGCTGAAGCTTTCTTT. Translated: CAISSGQVAEAFF.

J is TRBJ2-3 and V is TRBV5-1; the D call may be TRBD1 or TRBD2 (5 bases each). V lost 0 bases and J lost 1, with 15 bases in between. Germline CDR1 SGHRS, CDR2 YFSETQ. The CDR3 loop spans 17 amino acids. CDR3 region: CASSLDLGQGGTDTQYF. The DNA of the CDR3 is TGCGCCAGCAGCTTGGATCTTGGGCAGGGAGGCACAGATACGCAGTATTTT.

The chain is built from TRBV4-1 and TRBJ1-1, with D possibly being TRBD1 (6 bases). There are 16 residues in the CDR3. Germline V gene lookup returns CDR1 MGHRA and CDR2 YSYEKL. V lost 1 base, J lost 4 bases, and 16 bases lay in between. The CDR3 sequence is CASSQGVLQGSTEAFF. The CDR3 nucleotides read TGCGCCAGCAGCCAAGGGGTTTTACAGGGTAGCACTGAAGCTTTCTTT.

This clonotype was found once. The chain has TRBV6-1 and TRBJ2-2, with 11 bases aligning to TRBD2. In germline, CDR1 is MNHNS, CDR2 SASEGT. The CDR3 has 19 residues. V shed 6 bases, J shed 0 bases, and the junction held 12 bases outside the gene matches. The DNA for the CDR3 is TGTGCCAGCAGCCCAGCGGGACTAGCGGACTATGCGAACACCGGGGAGCTGTTTTTT. It specifies CASSPAGLADYANTGELFF.

The chain uses TRBV7-9 and TRBJ2-2; D may match TRBD1 or TRBD2 (5 bases each). CDR3 length: 13 residues. Germline V CDR1 and CDR2: SEHNR, FQNEAQ (reference sequence). The V end lost 3 bases, the J end lost 8 bases, and 10 bases lay between the germline ends. CDR3 region: CASSLGRTGELFF. CDR3 coding DNA: TGTGCCAGCAGCTTGGGACGGACTGGGGAGCTGTTTTTT.

This chain connects TRBV20-1 to TRBJ2-3, with D possibly matching TRBD2 (6 bases). The germline V gene encodes CDR1 DFQATT and CDR2 SNEGSKA (reference sequence). Trimming took off 6 bases at V and 2 bases at J, with 21 bases between the two ends. There are 16 residues in the CDR3. The CDR3 here is CSAQTSVRGITDTQYF. Written as DNA, the CDR3 is TGCAGTGCCCAGACTTCAGTGCGGGGCATCACAGATACGCAGTATTTT.

The J gene is TRBJ2-7, the V gene TRBV6-1; 13 bases match TRBD2. Per the germline V gene, CDR1 is MNHNS and CDR2 is SASEGT. Trimming at V came to 6 bases and at J to 2 bases, leaving 4 bases not matched to a gene. The CDR3 extends over 15 amino acids. The CDR3 region is CASSPTSGGTYEQYF. The CDR3 DNA reads TGTGCCAGCAGCCCGACTAGCGGGGGGACCTACGAGCAGTACTTC.

The chain combines TRBV7-9 with TRBJ1-2; D remains ambiguous. V lost 1 base, J lost 4 bases, and 10 bases lay in between. CDR3 length: 14 residues. Germline-derived CDR1 and CDR2 are SEHNR and FQNEAQ (reference sequence). CDR3 protein: CASSLDSRPYGYTF. CDR3 nucleotides: TGTGCCAGCAGCTTAGATAGCAGGCCCTATGGCTACACCTTC.

This clonotype was observed a handful of times. The chain combines TRBV12-3 or TRBV12-4 with TRBJ1-6; 8 bases align to TRBD1. The junction had 8 bases not matched to a gene; V was cut back by 6 bases and J by 10 bases. The CDR3 runs 14 residues. CDR3 sequence reads: CASRSGGLGSPLHF. DNA for the CDR3: TGTGCCAGCAGATCAGGGGGCCTCGGGTCACCCCTCCACTTT.

V usage is TRBV20-1 and J usage is TRBJ1-1; 7 bases map to TRBD1. The CDR3 consists of 13 residues. CDR1 is DFQATT, CDR2 SNEGSKA, per germline (reference sequence). V gave up 4 bases and J gave up 4 bases; unmatched junction bases: 6. The CDR3 DNA reads TGCAGTGCTAAGACAGGGCGTAGCACTGAAGCTTTCTTT. Translation: CSAKTGRSTEAFF.